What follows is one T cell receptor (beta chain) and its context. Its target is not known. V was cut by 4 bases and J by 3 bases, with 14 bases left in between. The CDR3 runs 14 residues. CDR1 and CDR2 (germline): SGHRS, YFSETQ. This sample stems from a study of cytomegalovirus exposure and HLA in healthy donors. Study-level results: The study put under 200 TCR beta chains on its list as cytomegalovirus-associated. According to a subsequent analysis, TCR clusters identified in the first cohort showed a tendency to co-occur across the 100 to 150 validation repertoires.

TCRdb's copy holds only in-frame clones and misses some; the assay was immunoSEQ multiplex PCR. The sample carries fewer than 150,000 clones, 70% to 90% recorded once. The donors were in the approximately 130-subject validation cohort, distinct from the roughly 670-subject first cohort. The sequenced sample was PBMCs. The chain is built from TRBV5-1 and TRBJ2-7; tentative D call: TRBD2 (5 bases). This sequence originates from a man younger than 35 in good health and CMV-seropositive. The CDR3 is CASSAGTGNYEQYF. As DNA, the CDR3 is TGCGCCAGCAGCGCTGGAACGGGGAACTACGAGCAGTACTTC.